The clone carrying this TCR beta chain occurred many times. This entry is derived from a study of CD8+CD57+ T cells in acquired aplastic anemia. The TCR beta profiling, which covered VDJ combination and CDR3 sequence, was carried out using genomic DNA as the template. TCRdb recomputed calls from the reads with MiXCR, one row per CDR3 protein. The sample has about 200,000 distinct CDR3 sequences, 65% seen once; the top ten hold about 60%. CDR1 and CDR2 from the germline V gene are SGHDT and YYEEEE. Trimming left V 0 bases short and J 8 bases short, with 11 bases between. The CDR3 totals 13 residues. Patients selected for sequencing had displayed CD8+CD57+ cell expansion by flow cytometry.

The receptor comes from a human donor with aplastic anemia. The rearrangement joins TRBV5-6 to TRBJ1-2; D remains ambiguous. The sample taken for sequencing was sorted CD4+, CD8+, or CD8+CD57+ T cells (not recorded which) from PBMCs. This CDR3 reads CASSLAGIEGYTF. The CDR3 bases are TGTGCCAGCAGCTTGGCGGGGATTGAGGGCTACACCTTC. Complete variable domain (other parts from reference TRBV5-6 and TRBJ1-2): DAGVTQSPTHLIKTRGQQVTLRCSPKSGHDTVSWYQQALGQGPQFIFQYYEEEERQRGNFPDRFSGHQFPNYSSELNVNALLLGDSALYLCASSLAGIEGYTFGSGTRLTVV.